This TCR beta chain was found in a study of shared clonotypes between healthy human individuals. Overall study: CD4 naive and CD4 memory each took three plates per donor, while CD8 naive took two and CD8 memory one. Study results and caveats: Depth was large, yet rarefaction showed that sorted-subset sequencing was incomplete.

Genomic DNA of every subset was divided equally among multiple immunoSEQ plates. Sequencing was performed with immunoSEQ multiplex PCR; in TCRdb, only in-frame clones are kept and a portion is missing. The sample shows hundreds of thousands of clones, around 72% of them seen only once. The J segment lost 6 bases and the V segment lost 1 base, leaving 9 bases of the junction unmatched. Per germline, CDR1 MNHEY and CDR2 SMNVEV (reference sequence). The CDR3 contains 15 residues. Comments on this clone: What it recognizes is unknown.

The authors divided CD4+ cells into CD45RA+ naive and CD45RA-negative memory subsets. The clonotype was recovered from a woman between 25 and 40 years old in good health. The sequencing sample was made of memory CD4+ T cells sorted from blood. Subset reported: CD45RA-negative fraction. This chain links TRBV27 with TRBJ2-7; TRBD2 aligns across 7 bases. The CDR3, as DNA: TGTGCCAGCAGTTTATTAAGCGGGACTCGCTCCGAGCAGTACTTC. Its protein product is CASSLLSGTRSEQYF.